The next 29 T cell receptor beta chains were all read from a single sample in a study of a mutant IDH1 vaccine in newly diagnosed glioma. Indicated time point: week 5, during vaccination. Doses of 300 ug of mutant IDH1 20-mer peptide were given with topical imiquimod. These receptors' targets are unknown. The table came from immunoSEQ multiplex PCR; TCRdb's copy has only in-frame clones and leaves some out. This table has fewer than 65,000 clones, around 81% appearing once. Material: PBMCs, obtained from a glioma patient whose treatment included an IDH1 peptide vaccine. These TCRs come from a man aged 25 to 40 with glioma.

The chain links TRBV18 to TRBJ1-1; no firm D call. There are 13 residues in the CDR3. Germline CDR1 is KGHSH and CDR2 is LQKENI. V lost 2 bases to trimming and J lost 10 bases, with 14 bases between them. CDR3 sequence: CASSPGNRLPAFF. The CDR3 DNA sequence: TGTGCCAGCTCACCAGGTAACCGACTCCCAGCTTTCTTT.

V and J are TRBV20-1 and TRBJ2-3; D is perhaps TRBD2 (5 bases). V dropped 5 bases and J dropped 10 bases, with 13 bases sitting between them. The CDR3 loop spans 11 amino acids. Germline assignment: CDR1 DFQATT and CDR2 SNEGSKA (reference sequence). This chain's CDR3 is CSAPGLGAQYF. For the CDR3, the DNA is TGCAGTGCTCCGGGCCTCGGGGCGCAGTATTTT.

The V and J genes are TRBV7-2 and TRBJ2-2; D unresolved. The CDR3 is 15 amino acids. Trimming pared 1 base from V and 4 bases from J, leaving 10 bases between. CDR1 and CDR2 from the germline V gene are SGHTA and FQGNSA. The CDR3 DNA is TGTGCCAGCAGCTTAGTGGCAGAAATCACCGGGGAGCTGTTTTTT. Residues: CASSLVAEITGELFF.

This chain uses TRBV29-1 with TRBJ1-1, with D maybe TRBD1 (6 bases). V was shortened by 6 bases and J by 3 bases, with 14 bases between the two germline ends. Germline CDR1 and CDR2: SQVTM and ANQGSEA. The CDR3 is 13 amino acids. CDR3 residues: CSVKTGSDTEAFF. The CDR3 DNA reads TGCAGCGTGAAGACAGGTTCTGACACTGAAGCTTTCTTT.

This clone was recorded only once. DNA of the CDR3: TGTGCCACTCGGACAGGAGAAAAACTGTTTTTT. It codes for CATRTGEKLFF. This chain connects TRBV6-5 to TRBJ1-4; 7 bases line up with TRBD1. The germline gives CDR1 MNHEY, CDR2 SVGAGI. This CDR3 region has 11 residues. The junction had 4 bases not matched to a gene; V was cut back by 10 bases and J by 8 bases.

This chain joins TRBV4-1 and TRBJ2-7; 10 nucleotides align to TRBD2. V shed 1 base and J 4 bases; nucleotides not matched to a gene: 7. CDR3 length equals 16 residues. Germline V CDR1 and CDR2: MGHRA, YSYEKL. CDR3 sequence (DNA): TGCGCCAGCAGCCAAGGTCGCACTAGCGGGATTTACGAGCAGTACTTC. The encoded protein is CASSQGRTSGIYEQYF.

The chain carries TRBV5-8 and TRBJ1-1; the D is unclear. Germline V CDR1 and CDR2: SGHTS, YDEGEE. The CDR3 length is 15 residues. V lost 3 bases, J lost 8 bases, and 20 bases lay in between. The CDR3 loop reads CASSSQSMVPTEAFF. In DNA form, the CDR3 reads TGTGCCAGCAGCTCCCAGAGTATGGTACCGACCGAAGCTTTCTTT.

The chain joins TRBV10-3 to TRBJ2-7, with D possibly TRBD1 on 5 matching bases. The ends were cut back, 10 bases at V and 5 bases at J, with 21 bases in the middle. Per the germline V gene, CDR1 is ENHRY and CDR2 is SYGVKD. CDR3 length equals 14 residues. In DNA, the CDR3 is TGTGCCACCTCCCCTCTGGAAGGGGATGACGAGCAGTACTTC. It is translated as CATSPLEGDDEQYF.

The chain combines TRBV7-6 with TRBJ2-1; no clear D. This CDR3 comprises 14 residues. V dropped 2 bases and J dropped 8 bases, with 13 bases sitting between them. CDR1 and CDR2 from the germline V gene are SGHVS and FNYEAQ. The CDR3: CASSLLPPRYEQFF. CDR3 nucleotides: TGTGCCAGCAGCTTACTCCCACCCAGATATGAGCAGTTCTTC.

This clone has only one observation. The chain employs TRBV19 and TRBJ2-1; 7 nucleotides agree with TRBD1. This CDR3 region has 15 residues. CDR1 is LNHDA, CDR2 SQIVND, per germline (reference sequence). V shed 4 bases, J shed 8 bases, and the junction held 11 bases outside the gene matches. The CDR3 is CASSTTSTGSYEQFF. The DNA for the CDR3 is TGTGCCAGTAGTACTACATCGACAGGGAGCTATGAGCAGTTCTTC.

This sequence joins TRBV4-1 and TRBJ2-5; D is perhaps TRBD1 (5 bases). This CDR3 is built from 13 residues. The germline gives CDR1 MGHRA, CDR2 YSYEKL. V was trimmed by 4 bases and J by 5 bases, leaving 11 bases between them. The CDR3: CASSPQGWETQYF. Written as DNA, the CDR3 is TGCGCCAGCAGCCCTCAGGGCTGGGAGACCCAGTACTTC.

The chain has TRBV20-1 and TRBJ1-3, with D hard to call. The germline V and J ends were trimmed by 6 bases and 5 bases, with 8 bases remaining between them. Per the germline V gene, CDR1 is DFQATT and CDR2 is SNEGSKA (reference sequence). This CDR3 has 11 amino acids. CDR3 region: CSAVRRNTIYF. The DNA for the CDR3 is TGCAGTGCCGTCAGAAGAAACACCATATATTTT.

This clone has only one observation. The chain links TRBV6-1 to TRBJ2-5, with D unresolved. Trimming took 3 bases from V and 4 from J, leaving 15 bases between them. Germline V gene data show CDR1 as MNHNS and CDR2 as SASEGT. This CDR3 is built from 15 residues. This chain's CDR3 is CASSEIQHYGETQYF. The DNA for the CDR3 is TGTGCCAGCAGTGAGATACAGCACTACGGAGAGACCCAGTACTTC.

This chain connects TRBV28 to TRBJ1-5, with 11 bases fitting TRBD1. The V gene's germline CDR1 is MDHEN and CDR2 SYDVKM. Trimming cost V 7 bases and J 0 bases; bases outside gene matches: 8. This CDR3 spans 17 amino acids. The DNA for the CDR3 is TGTGCCAGCAACCAACCGGGACAGGGGGGTAGCAATCAGCCCCAGCATTTT. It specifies CASNQPGQGGSNQPQHF.

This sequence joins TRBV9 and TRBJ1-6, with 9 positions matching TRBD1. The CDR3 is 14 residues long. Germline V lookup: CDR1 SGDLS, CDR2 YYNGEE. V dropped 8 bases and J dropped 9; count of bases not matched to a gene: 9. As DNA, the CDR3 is TGTGCCAGTTCCCCGGGACAGGGTGCTTCACCCCTCCACTTT. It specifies CASSPGQGASPLHF.

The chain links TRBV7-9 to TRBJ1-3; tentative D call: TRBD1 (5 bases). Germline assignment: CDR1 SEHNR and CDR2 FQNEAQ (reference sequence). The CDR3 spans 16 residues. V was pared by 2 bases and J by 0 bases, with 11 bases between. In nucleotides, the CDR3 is TGTGCCAGCAGCTTATTACCGACAGTCTCTGGAAACACCATATATTTT. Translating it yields CASSLLPTVSGNTIYF. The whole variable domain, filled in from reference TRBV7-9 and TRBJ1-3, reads DTGVSQNPRHKITKRGQNVTFRCDPISEHNRLYWYRQTLGQGPEFLTYFQNEAQLEKSRLLSDRFSAERPKGSFSTLEIQRTEQGDSAMYLCASSLLPTVSGNTIYFGEGSWLTVV.

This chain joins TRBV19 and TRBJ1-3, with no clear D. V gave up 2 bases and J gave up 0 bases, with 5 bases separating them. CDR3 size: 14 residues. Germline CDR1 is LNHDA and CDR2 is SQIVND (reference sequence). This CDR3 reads CASSISGSGNTIYF. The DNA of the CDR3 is TGTGCCAGTAGTATAAGTGGCTCTGGAAACACCATATATTTT.

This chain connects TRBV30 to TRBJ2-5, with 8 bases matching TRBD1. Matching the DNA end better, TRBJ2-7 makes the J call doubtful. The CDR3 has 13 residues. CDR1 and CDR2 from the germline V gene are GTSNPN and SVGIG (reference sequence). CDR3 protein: CAWLDRAVREQYF. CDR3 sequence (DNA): TGTGCCTGGCTGGACAGGGCGGTACGCGAGCAGTACTTC.

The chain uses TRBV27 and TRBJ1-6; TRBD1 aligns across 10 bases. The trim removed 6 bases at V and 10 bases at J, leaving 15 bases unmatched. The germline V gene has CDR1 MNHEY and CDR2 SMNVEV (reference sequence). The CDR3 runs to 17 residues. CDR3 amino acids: CASSTRQGARLLSPLHF. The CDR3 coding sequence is TGTGCCAGCAGCACCAGACAGGGGGCAAGGCTCCTATCACCCCTCCACTTT.

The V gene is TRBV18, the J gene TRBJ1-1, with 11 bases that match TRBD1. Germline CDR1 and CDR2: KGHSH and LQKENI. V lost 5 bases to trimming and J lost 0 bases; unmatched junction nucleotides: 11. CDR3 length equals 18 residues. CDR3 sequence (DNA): TGTGCCAGCTCAGACGGTTGGACAGGGGGCTTGATGAACACTGAAGCTTTCTTT. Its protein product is CASSDGWTGGLMNTEAFF.

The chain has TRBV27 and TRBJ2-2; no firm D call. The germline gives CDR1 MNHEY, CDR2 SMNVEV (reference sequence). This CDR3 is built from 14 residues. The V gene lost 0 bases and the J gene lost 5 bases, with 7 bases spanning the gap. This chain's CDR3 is CASSLSRVTGELFF. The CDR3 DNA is TGTGCCAGCAGTTTATCTCGGGTGACCGGGGAGCTGTTTTTT.

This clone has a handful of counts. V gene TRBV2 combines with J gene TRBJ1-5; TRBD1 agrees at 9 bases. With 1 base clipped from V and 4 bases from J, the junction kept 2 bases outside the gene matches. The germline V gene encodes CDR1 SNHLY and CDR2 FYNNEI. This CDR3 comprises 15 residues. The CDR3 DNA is TGTGCCAGCAGTGAAGGCGGGACAGGGAATCAGCCCCAGCATTTT. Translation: CASSEGGTGNQPQHF.

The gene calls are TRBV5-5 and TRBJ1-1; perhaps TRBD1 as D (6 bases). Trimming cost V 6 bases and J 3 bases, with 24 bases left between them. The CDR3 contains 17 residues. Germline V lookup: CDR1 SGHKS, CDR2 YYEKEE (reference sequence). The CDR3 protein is CASTLRRSAEGDTEAFF. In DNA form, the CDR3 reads TGTGCCAGCACCCTGAGGAGGAGTGCAGAGGGGGACACTGAAGCTTTCTTT. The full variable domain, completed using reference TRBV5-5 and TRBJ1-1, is DAGVTQSPTHLIKTRGQQVTLRCSPISGHKSVSWYQQVLGQGPQFIFQYYEKEERGRGNFPDRFSARQFPNYSSELNVNALLLGDSALYLCASTLRRSAEGDTEAFFGQGTRLTVV.

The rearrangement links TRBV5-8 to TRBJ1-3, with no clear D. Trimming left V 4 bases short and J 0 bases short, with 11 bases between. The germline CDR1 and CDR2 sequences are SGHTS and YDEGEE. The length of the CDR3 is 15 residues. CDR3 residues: CASSPGGNSGNTIYF. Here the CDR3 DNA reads TGTGCCAGCAGCCCAGGTGGGAACTCTGGAAACACCATATATTTT.

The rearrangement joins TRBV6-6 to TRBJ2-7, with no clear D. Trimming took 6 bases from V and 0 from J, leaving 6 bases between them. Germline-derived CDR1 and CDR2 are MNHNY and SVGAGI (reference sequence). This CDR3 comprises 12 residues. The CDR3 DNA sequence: TGTGCCAGCAGCCTGACCTCCTACGAGCAGTACTTC. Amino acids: CASSLTSYEQYF.

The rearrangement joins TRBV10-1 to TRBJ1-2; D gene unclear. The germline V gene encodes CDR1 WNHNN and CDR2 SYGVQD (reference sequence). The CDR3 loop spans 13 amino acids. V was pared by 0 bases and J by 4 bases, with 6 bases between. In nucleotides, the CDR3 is TGCGCCAGCAGTGAGTCCGGGAGCTATGGCTACACCTTC. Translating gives CASSESGSYGYTF.

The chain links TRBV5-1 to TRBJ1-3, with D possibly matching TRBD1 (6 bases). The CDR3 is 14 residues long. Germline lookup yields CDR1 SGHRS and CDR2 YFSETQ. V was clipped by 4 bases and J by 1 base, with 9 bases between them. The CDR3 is CASSQGGSGNTIYF. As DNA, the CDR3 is TGCGCCAGCAGCCAAGGGGGTTCTGGAAACACCATATATTTT.

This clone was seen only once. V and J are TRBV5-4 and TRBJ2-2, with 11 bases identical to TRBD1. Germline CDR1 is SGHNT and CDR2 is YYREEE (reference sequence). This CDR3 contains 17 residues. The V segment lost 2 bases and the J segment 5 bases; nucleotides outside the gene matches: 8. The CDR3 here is CASSFRWTGGRTGELFF. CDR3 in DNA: TGTGCCAGCAGCTTCCGCTGGACAGGGGGCCGTACCGGGGAGCTGTTTTTT.

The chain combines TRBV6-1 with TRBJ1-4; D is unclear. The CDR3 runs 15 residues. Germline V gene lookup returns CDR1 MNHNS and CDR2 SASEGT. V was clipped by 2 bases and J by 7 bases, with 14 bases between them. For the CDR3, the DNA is TGTGCCAGCAGTGAATGGGAGGCCCGGGGTGAAAAACTGTTTTTT. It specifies CASSEWEARGEKLFF.